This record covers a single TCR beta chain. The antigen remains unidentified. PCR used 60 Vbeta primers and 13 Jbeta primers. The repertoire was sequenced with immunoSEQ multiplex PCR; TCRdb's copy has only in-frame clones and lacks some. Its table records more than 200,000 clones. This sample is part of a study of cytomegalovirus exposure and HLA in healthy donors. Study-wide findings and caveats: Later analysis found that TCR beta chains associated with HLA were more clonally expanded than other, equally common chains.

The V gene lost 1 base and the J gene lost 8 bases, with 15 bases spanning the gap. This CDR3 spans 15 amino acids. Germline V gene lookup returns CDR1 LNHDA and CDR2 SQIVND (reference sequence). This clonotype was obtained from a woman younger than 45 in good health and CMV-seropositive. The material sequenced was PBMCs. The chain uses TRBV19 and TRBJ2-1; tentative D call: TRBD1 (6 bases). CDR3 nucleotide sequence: TGTGCCAGTAGTATAGCGGGACAAAGTCGAGATGAGCAGTTCTTC. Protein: CASSIAGQSRDEQFF. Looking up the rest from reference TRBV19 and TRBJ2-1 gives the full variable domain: DGGITQSPKYLFRKEGQNVTLSCEQNLNHDAMYWYRQDPGQGLRLIYYSQIVNDFQKGDIAEGYSVSREKKESFPLTVTSAQKNPTAFYLCASSIAGQSRDEQFFGPGTRLTVL.